This T cell receptor beta chain was sequenced for a study of CXCR3-negative and CXCR3-positive naive CD8 T cells. Study as a whole: Each library gave roughly 1.6 +/- 0.3 million of approximately 140 million TRB reads.

Findings and limits, study-wide: More hydrophobic TRB CDR3s occurred in CXCR3-positive than in CXCR3-negative naive cells. The authors found comparable surface CD5 between naive subsets and inferred TCR strength from TRB CDR3 properties. Both naive subsets showed comparably high diversity, and memory CD8+ cells showed much lower diversity.

The sorting of each CD8+ T cell subset was done in triplicate, at roughly 300,000 cells each. The CDR3 loop spans 16 amino acids. CDR1 and CDR2 (germline): SQVTM, ANQGSEA. With regard to this clonotype: Its specificity is unknown.

Carrying UMI labels, the TRB cDNA libraries were prepared through 5' RACE. TCRdb re-analyzed the 5' RACE reads; it lists each CDR3 protein once, without DNA. In total, the table holds 120,000 to 150,000 distinct CDR3 sequences. The receptor's source is a human donor in good health. Some clones in this sample may be carry-over from other donors' samples. The specimen was naive CXCR3+ CD8+ T cells from blood. The subset here: CD45RO-CCR7+CD27+CD95- naive CD8+ T cells expressing CXCR3 (TNR3+). This chain links TRBV29-1 with TRBJ2-6; TCRdb gives TRBD2 as the D gene, but with no DNA this cannot be confirmed. CDR3 residues: CSVEELRGSGANVLTF.